The source of this TCR beta chain is a study of CD8+CD57+ T cells in acquired aplastic anemia. Study background: On average, sorted CD4+ and CD8+ cells gave 3.2 ug of DNA. Where healthy donors were concerned, CD4+ cells averaged approximately 10 million reads.

This CDR3 region has 11 residues. Germline V gene lookup returns CDR1 SGHTA and CDR2 FQGNSA. V lost 4 bases, J lost 10 bases, and 8 bases lay in between. Of note for this clonotype: Its antigen remains unknown.

TCR beta VDJ combinations and CDR3 sequences were profiled from genomic DNA. TCRdb recomputed calls from the reads with MiXCR, one row per CDR3 protein. The table has roughly 58,000 distinct CDR3 sequences, 50% to 70% seen once. General study points: In CD8+ cells, Simpson's diversity showed no significant difference between patients and controls. The study identified more than 25 CD8+ CDR3 sequences shared by patients and controls.

Sample: sorted CD4+, CD8+, or CD8+CD57+ T cells (not recorded which) from PBMCs. The sequence came from a human donor in good health, serving as a control. The rearrangement links TRBV7-2 to TRBJ2-1; D gene uncertain. DNA for the CDR3: TGTGCCAGCAGCTCTGACTTGGAGCAGTTCTTC. This translates into CASSSDLEQFF.